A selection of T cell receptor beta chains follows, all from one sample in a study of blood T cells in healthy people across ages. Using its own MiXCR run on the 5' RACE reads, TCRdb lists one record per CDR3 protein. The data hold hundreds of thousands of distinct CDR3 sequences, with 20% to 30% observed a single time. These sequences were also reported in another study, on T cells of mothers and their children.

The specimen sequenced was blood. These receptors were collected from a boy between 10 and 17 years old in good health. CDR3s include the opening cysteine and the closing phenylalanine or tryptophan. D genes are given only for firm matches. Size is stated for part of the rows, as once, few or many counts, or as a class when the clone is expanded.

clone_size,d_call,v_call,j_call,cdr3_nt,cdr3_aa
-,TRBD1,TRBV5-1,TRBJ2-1,TGCGCCAGCAGCTCTAATACCGGGACAGGGGGCTTAAATGAGCAGTTCTTC,CASSSNTGTGGLNEQFF
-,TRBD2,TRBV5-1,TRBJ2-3,TGCGCCAGCAGCTTCGGGACTAGCCTCACAGATACGCAGTATTTT,CASSFGTSLTDTQYF
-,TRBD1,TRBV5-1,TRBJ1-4,TGCGCCAGCAGCCGGACAGGGGGCAGAGAAAAACTGTTTTTT,CASSRTGGREKLFF
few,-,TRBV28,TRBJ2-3,TGTGCCAGCAGCATTACAGGGTCAGATACGCAGTATTTT,CASSITGSDTQYF
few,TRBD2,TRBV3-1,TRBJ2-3,TGTGCCAGCAGCCAAGGTGGGAGCGGGGGATTCACAGATACGCAGTATTTT,CASSQGGSGGFTDTQYF
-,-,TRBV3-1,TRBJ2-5,TGTGCCAGCAGCCAAGAGGTTGGCGAGACCCAGTACTTC,CASSQEVGETQYF
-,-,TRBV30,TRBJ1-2,TGTGCCTGGAGCCGACAGGCCGTAAACTATGGCTACACCTTC,CAWSRQAVNYGYTF
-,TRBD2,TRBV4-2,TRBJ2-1,TGTGCCAGCAGCGAGGGAGGGTGGAACAATGAGCAGTTCTTC,CASSEGGWNNEQFF
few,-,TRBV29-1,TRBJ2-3,TGCAGCGTTGAAGAGCGGGATACGCAGTATTTT,CSVEERDTQYF
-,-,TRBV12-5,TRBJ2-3,TGTGCTAGTGGCCCGATGGGGAGTACGCAGTATTTT,CASGPMGSTQYF
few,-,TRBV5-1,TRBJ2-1,TGCGCCAGCAGCTTGGGGGCAGGGCTGGGGGATGAGCAGTTCTTC,CASSLGAGLGDEQFF
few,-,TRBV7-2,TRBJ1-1,TGTGCCAGCAGCTTAGATGTAGGCAGCACTGAAGCTTTCTTT,CASSLDVGSTEAFF
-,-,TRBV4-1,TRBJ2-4,TGCGCCAGCAGCCAAGGGGGAGTCTTCAACATTCAGTACTTC,CASSQGGVFNIQYF
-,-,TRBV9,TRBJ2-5,TGTGCCAGCAGCGTAGGGGTTGCAGGGGAATACCAAGAGACCCAGTACTTC,CASSVGVAGEYQETQYF
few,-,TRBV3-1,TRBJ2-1,TGTGCCAGCAGCCAAGACTCGGCAGGTAGAGCGGCCAATGAGCAGTTCTTC,CASSQDSAGRAANEQFF
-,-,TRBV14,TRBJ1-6,TGTGCCAGCAGGGAACTTACGTGGAATTCACCCCTCCACTTT,CASRELTWNSPLHF
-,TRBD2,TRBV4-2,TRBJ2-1,TGTGCCAGCAGCCAAGAGGCTAGCGGGGGGGGTAATGAGCAGTTCTTC,CASSQEASGGGNEQFF
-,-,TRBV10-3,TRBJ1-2,TGTGCCATCGGGGGGGCCGGGGAGTCAGCTGGCTACACCTTC,CAIGGAGESAGYTF
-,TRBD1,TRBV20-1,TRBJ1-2,TGCAGTGCTCAGGGGGACAGCTACACCTTC,CSAQGDSYTF
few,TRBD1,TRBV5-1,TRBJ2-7,TGCGCCAGCAGCTTGGATAGGACAGGGGCCCTTCGGGACGAGCAGTACTTC,CASSLDRTGALRDEQYF
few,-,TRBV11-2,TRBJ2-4,TGTGCCAGCAGTAAAATAGGGGGGAACAACATTCAGTACTTC,CASSKIGGNNIQYF
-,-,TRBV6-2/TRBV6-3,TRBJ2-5,TGTGCCAGCAGTTACTCGGTGCGCGGGGAGACCCAGTACTTC,CASSYSVRGETQYF
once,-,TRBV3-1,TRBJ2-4,TGTGCCAGCAGCCCGGACGGGATGCCCAAAAACATTCAGTACTTC,CASSPDGMPKNIQYF
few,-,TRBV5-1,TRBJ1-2,TGCGCCAGCAGCCCCGGTCGAGGGAACGGCTACACCTTC,CASSPGRGNGYTF
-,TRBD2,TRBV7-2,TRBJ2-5,TGTGCCAGCAGTCCCGGACTAGCGGGAGGGCCGGGAGAGACCCAGTACTTC,CASSPGLAGGPGETQYF
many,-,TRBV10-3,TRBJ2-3,TGTGCCATCAGGAGCACAGATACGCAGTATTTT,CAIRSTDTQYF
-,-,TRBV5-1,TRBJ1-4,TGCGCCAGCAGCTTGCAGGGTGGGGCCGAAAAACTGTTTTTT,CASSLQGGAEKLFF
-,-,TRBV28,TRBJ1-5,TGTGCCAGCAGTTTACGGGGGGCTAATCAGCCCCAGCATTTT,CASSLRGANQPQHF
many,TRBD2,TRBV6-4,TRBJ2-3,TGTGCCAGCAGTGCAAGCGGGGGGGCCGCAGATACGCAGTATTTT,CASSASGGAADTQYF
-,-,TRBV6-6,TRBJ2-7,TGTGCCAGTCTTCGGGACACATCCTACGAGCAGTACTTC,CASLRDTSYEQYF
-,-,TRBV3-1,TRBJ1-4,TGTGCCAGCAGCCAGGGGGGGGAGACAAAACTGTTTTTT,CASSQGGETKLFF
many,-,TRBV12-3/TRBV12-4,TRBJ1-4,TGTGCCAGCAGCTTTACAGGGACTAATGAAAAACTGTTTTTT,CASSFTGTNEKLFF
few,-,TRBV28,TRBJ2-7,TGTGCCAGCAGTACCTTCCCGGGACCCTACGAGCAGTACTTC,CASSTFPGPYEQYF
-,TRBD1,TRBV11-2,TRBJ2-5,TGTGCCAGCAGCCCCCCACACAGGGGATGGGAGACCCAGTACTTC,CASSPPHRGWETQYF
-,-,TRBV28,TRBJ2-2,TGTGCCAGCAGTTTAAGGAGCGGCAGGGCCTCCACCGGGGAGCTGTTTTTT,CASSLRSGRASTGELFF
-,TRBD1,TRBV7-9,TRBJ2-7,TGTGCCAGCAGCCCCCGACAGGGCAGGTACGAGCAGTACTTC,CASSPRQGRYEQYF
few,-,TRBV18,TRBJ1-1,TGTGCCAGCTCACCATTGCCGTTGAACACTGAAGCTTTCTTT,CASSPLPLNTEAFF
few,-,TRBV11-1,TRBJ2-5,TGTGCCAGCAGCTCAGACAGCTACCAAGAGACCCAGTACTTC,CASSSDSYQETQYF
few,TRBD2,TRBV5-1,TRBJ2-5,TGCGCCAGCAGCACTAGCGGGGGGGTTCTAGAGACCCAGTACTTC,CASSTSGGVLETQYF
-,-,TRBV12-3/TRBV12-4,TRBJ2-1,TGTGCCAGCAGTTACCGGGACTTTTTATACAATGAGCAGTTCTTC,CASSYRDFLYNEQFF
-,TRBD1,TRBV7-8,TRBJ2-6,TGTGCCAGCAGCTTCCATTCCTTGGGCAGGGGGTCCTCTGGGGCCAACGTCCTGACTTTC,CASSFHSLGRGSSGANVLTF
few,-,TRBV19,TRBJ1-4,TGTGCCAGGGAGGCTGGTGAAAAACTGTTTTTT,CAREAGEKLFF
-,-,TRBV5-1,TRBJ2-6,TGCGCCAGCAGCTTGTCCGGCCAGAGCTTAACTGGGGCCAACGTCCTGACTTTC,CASSLSGQSLTGANVLTF